This entry features one TCR beta chain sequence. The CDR3 spans 18 residues. V was pared by 0 bases and J by 3 bases, with 18 bases between. Germline lookup yields CDR1 LGHNA and CDR2 YNFKEQ. Only Caucasian adults living in Nashville, Tennessee made up the donor group. An even split of each subset's genomic DNA across several immunoSEQ plates was performed. The authors ran unsorted PBMC replicate PCRs on about 310 ng DNA, tens of thousands of T cell genomes. Original methodology: Filtering differed since immunoSEQ provided only junctions, with no quality scores. Here immunoSEQ multiplex PCR was the method, and the copy in TCRdb shows in-frame clones only, minus some. V, J and clone size reflect that table, while D and trimming were determined from the DNA. Seen here are fewer than 600,000 clones, around three quarters observed once, and the top ten hold around 11%. The data were taken from a study of shared clonotypes between healthy human individuals.

Sequencing was done on a sample of PBMCs. This clonotype was obtained from a woman in her forties in good health. Some clones in this sample may be carry-over from other donors' samples. The chain recombines TRBV4-2 with TRBJ2-1, with D perhaps being TRBD1 or TRBD2 (5 bases each). The CDR3 sequence: CASSQDLGAGSHYNEQFF. CDR3 DNA sequence: TGTGCCAGCAGCCAAGATCTCGGGGCGGGCTCTCACTACAATGAGCAGTTCTTC.